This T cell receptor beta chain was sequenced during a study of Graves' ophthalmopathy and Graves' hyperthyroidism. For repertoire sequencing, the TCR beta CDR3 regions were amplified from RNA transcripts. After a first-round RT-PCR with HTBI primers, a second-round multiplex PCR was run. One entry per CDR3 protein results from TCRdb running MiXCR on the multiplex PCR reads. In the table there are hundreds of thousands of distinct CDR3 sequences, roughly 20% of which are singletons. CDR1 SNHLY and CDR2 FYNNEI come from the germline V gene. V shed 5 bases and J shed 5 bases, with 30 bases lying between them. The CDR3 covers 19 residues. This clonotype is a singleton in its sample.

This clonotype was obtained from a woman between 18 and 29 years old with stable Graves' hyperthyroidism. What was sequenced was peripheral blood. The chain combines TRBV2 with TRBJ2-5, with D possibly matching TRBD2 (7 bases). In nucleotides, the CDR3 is TGTGCCAGCAGTACCGACAACAGGGTCGGGGGGTTACCCCCGGAGACCCAGTACTTC. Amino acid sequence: CASSTDNRVGGLPPETQYF.